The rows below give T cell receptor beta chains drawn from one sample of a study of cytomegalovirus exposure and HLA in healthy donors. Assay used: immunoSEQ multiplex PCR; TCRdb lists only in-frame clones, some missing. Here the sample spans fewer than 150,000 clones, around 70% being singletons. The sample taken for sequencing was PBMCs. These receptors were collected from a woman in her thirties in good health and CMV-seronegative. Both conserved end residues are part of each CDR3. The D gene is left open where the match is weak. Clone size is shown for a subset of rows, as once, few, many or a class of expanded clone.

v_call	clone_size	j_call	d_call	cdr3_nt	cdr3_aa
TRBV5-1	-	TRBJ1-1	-	TGCGCCAGCACCCCGGGGTGGGACAAGTCCCAGGATGTGGCTTTCTTT	CASTPGWDKSQDVAFF
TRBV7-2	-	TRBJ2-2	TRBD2	TGTGCCAGCAGCACTAGCGGGAGATATCCCGGGGAGCTGTTTTTT	CASSTSGRYPGELFF
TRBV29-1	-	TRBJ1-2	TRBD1	TGCAGCGTTTGGGGACAGGGGATTTCTGGCTACACCTTC	CSVWGQGISGYTF
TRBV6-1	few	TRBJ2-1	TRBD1	TGTGCCAGCAGTGAAAGTGGGACAGTTTACAATGAGCAGTTCTTC	CASSESGTVYNEQFF
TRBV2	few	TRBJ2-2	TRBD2	TGTGCCAGCACAGAGCTAGCGGGAGCGACCACCGGGGAGCTGTTTTTT	CASTELAGATTGELFF
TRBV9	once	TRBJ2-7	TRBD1	TGTGCCAGCAGCCCTACAGGGGCCGTTACCTACGAGCAGTACTTC	CASSPTGAVTYEQYF
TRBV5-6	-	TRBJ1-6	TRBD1	TGTGCCAGCAGCGGATCCCACCGGGACAGTTATAATTCACCCCTCCACTTT	CASSGSHRDSYNSPLHF
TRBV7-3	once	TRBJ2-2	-	TGTGCCAGCAGCTTAATGGGGGCACATAGCGGGGAGCTGTTTTTT	CASSLMGAHSGELFF
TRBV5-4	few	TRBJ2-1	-	TGTGCCAGCAGCGTGGACAGCTCCTACAATGAGCAGTTCTTC	CASSVDSSYNEQFF
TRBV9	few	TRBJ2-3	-	TGTGCCAGCAGCGTACAGACAGGTCCAGATACGCAGTATTTT	CASSVQTGPDTQYF
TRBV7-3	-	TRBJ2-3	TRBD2	TGTGCCAGCAGCCGGACTAGCGGATATACAGATACGCAGTATTTT	CASSRTSGYTDTQYF
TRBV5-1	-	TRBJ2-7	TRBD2	TGCGCCAGCAGCTTGAGTAGCGGGACCACCTACGAGCAGTACTTC	CASSLSSGTTYEQYF
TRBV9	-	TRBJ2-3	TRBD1	TGTGCCAGCAGCGTAGGACGGTGGGGACAGGGTCAAAACGGAGATACGCAGTATTTT	CASSVGRWGQGQNGDTQYF
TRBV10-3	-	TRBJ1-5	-	TGTGCCATCAGCTATGACGGACAGAATCAGCCCCAGCATTTT	CAISYDGQNQPQHF
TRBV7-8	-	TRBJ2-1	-	TGTGCCAGCAGCCCATCCGGGGGGCCGTACAATGAGCAGTTCTTC	CASSPSGGPYNEQFF
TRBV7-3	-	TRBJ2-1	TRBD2	TGTGCCAGCAGCTCAACGTTAGCGGGAGCTGAGCAGTTCTTC	CASSSTLAGAEQFF
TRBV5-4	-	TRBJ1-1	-	TGTGCCAGCAGCTTGAGCACCCCCGGGAACACTGAAGCTTTCTTT	CASSLSTPGNTEAFF
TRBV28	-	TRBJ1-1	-	TGTGCCAGCAGTAAACCTACCTTTACGGGGACTGAAGCTTTCTTT	CASSKPTFTGTEAFF
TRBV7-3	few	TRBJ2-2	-	TGTGCCAGCAGCTTACTGGCAAGAAACACCGGGGAGCTGTTTTTT	CASSLLARNTGELFF
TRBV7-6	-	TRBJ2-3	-	TGTGCCAGCAGCTTAACTTCTCCATCCCGTTTGGATACGCAGTATTTT	CASSLTSPSRLDTQYF
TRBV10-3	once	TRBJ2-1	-	TGTGCCATCAGTGAGTCGAGGTTGCTCGAGCAGTTCTTC	CAISESRLLEQFF
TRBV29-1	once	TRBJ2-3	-	TGCAGCGTTGAAGGTAACAGGGAGGGTACAGATACGCAGTATTTT	CSVEGNREGTDTQYF
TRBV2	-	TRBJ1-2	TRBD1	TGTGCCAGTACCCGACAGGGGAATAACTATGGCTACACCTTC	CASTRQGNNYGYTF
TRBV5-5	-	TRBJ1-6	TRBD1	TGTGCCAGCAGCTTGGGTGGACAGGGTGGTTCACCCCTCCACTTT	CASSLGGQGGSPLHF
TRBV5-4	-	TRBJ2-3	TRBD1	TGTGCCAGCAGCCCCCGGGACAGGGGTACAGATACGCAGTATTTT	CASSPRDRGTDTQYF
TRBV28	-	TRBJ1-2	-	TGTGCCAGCAGTATCGGGCAGGGAATCTATGGCTACACCTTC	CASSIGQGIYGYTF
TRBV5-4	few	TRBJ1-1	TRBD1	TGTGCCAGCAGCTTCGACAGGGGAAATACTGAAGCTTTCTTT	CASSFDRGNTEAFF
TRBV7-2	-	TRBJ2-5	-	TGTGCCAGCAGCTTAGAGCGGGAGACCCAGTACTTC	CASSLERETQYF
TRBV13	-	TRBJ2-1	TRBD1	TGTGCCAGCAGCTTAGGGGGGACAGGGGGCTCCTACAATGAGCAGTTCTTC	CASSLGGTGGSYNEQFF
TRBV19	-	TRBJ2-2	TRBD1	TGTGCCAGTAGTAGGCCGACAGGGTTAGGCGGGGAGCTGTTTTTT	CASSRPTGLGGELFF
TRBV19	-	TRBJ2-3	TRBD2	TGTGCCAGTAGTATCGGGGTAGCGGGATCGGATACGCAGTATTTT	CASSIGVAGSDTQYF
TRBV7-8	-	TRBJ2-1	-	TGTGCCAGCAGCTTAACGTACTCCTCCTACAATGAGCAGTTCTTC	CASSLTYSSYNEQFF
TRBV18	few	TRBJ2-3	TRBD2	TGTGCCAGCTCACCTTGGACTAGCGGGAGTTCAGATACGCAGTATTTT	CASSPWTSGSSDTQYF
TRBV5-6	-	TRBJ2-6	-	TGTGCCAGCAGCTTCAGGGGGGCCTCGTCTGGGGCCAACGTCCTGACTTTC	CASSFRGASSGANVLTF
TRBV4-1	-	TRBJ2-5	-	TGCGCCAGCAGCCAAGACAACGGTAGAGGAGAGACCCAGTACTTC	CASSQDNGRGETQYF
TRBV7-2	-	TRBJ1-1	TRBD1	TGTGCCAGCAGCTTGCAGGGACAGGGCCTTGAAGCTTTCTTT	CASSLQGQGLEAFF
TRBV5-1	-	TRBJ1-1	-	TGCGCCAGCAGCTTGGTGGTAGGGGCTGAAGCTTTCTTT	CASSLVVGAEAFF
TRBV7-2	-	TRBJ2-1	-	TGTGCCAGCAGCTTAGACCGGTACAATGAGCAGTTCTTC	CASSLDRYNEQFF
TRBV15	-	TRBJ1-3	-	TGTGCCACCAGCAGGGGAGGGAACACCATATATTTT	CATSRGGNTIYF
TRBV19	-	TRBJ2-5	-	TGTGCCAGTAGTATCGGTGGGTCAGGGGCCCAAGAGACCCAGTACTTC	CASSIGGSGAQETQYF
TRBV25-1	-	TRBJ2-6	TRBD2	TGTGCCTCCGGGGGGGGCTCTGGGGCCAACGTCCTGACTTTC	CASGGGSGANVLTF
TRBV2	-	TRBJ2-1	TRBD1	TGTGCCAGCAGTGAAGCGCCGGGTACAGGGGGCGATTGGAATGAGCAGTTCTTC	CASSEAPGTGGDWNEQFF
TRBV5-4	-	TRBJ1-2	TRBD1	TGTGCCAGCAGCCAGTGGGACAGTCCCTTTGGGGGCTACACCTTC	CASSQWDSPFGGYTF
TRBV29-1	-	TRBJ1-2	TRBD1	TGCAGCGTTGTTAAGGGGGCGTACGGCTACACCTTC	CSVVKGAYGYTF
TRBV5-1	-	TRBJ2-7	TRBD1	TGCGCCAGCAGCCTCCGAATTGGACAGGGGTCGGGCGAGCAGTACTTC	CASSLRIGQGSGEQYF
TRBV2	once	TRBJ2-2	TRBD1	TGTGCCAGCAGTCGGACAGGGGGCACCGGGGAGCTGTTTTTT	CASSRTGGTGELFF
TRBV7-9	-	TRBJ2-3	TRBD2	TGTGCCAGCAGCTTATCGTCTAGCGGGGACACAGATACGCAGTATTTT	CASSLSSSGDTDTQYF